What follows are 4 T cell receptor beta chains derived from one specimen sequenced in a study of blood T cell repertoires in COVID-19. Generated by immunoSEQ multiplex PCR, the TCRdb table keeps only in-frame clones and is missing some. The sample consists of hundreds of thousands of clones, just under 90% of them appearing once. Material: PBMCs or T cells enriched from blood (not recorded which). These TCRs come from a young woman who had recovered from COVID-19.

J is TRBJ1-3 and V is TRBV6-6; TRBD1 matches at 8 bases. This CDR3 region has 13 residues. Germline lookup yields CDR1 MNHNY and CDR2 SVGAGI (reference sequence). V lost 5 bases to trimming and J lost 3 bases; unmatched junction nucleotides: 0. The CDR3 sequence: CASSTGGGNTIYF. CDR3 coding DNA: TGTGCCAGCAGTACAGGGGGTGGAAACACCATATATTTT.

The V gene is TRBV7-2, the J gene TRBJ2-7; 10 bases line up with TRBD2. This CDR3 comprises 15 residues. J lost 3 bases, V lost 7 bases, and 9 bases had no gene match. Germline values: CDR1 SGHTA, CDR2 FQGNSA. The CDR3 DNA reads as TGTGCCAGCACCCTGACTAGCGGGCTAGTCTACGAGCAGTACTTC. Protein: CASTLTSGLVYEQYF.

The J gene is TRBJ2-5, the V gene TRBV6-1, with TRBD2 identical over 8 bases. Unmatched junction bases numbered 15, after V lost 4 bases and J lost 5 bases. From germline, CDR1 is MNHNS and CDR2 SASEGT. This CDR3 spans 17 amino acids. The CDR3 DNA sequence: TGTGCCAGCAGTGTTACTCCAATAGCGGGACGGGGGGAGACCCAGTACTTC. Translating it yields CASSVTPIAGRGETQYF.

This clone was seen just once. The genes are TRBV18 and TRBJ2-7, with a possible D match to TRBD2 (5 bases). Trimming took 3 bases from V and 2 from J, leaving 17 bases between them. Germline V gene lookup returns CDR1 KGHSH and CDR2 LQKENI. The CDR3 has 16 amino acids. CDR3 bases: TGTGCCAGCTCACCCCCCGCTAGCCTAATCCCCTACGAGCAGTACTTC. It specifies CASSPPASLIPYEQYF.